Below are 10 T cell receptor beta chains sequenced from a single sample in a study of beta chain features in type 1 diabetes. Study-wide results and caveats: A moderate, significant TCRB CDR3 shortening appeared in type 1 diabetes across four CD4+ subsets.

Investigators reverse transcribed all isolated RNA, so they sequenced expressed TCRB transcripts. Generated by immunoSEQ multiplex PCR, the TCRdb table keeps only in-frame clones and is missing some. The table has 250,000 to 300,000 clones, around 24% seen once. The antigens these receptors bind are not known. The sample was naive CD4+ T cells from blood. Source of these receptors: a woman aged 30 to 39 with type 1 diabetes.

The CDR3 loop is CASRSGLAGGNNEQFF. The CDR3 DNA follows: TGTGCCAGCAGGTCGGGACTAGCGGGAGGAAACAATGAGCAGTTCTTC. V is TRBV9 and J is TRBJ2-1; 15 nucleotides match TRBD2. CDR3 length: 16 amino acids. J lost 5 bases, V lost 5 bases, and 5 bases had no gene match. Germline-derived CDR1 and CDR2 are SGDLS and YYNGEE.

This clone was detected only a few times. This chain joins TRBV10-2 and TRBJ1-2, with 8 positions matching TRBD1. J gave up 6 bases and V 4 bases, and 4 bases lay outside the gene matches. CDR3 length equals 13 residues. Germline V gives CDR1 WSHSY, CDR2 SAAADI. Written as DNA, the CDR3 is TGCGCCAGCAGTGCAGGGGGCAGTGATGGCTACACCTTC. The encoded protein is CASSAGGSDGYTF.

This clone was counted only a few times. The chain carries TRBV11-1 and TRBJ1-1; tentative D call: TRBD1 (5 bases). Germline V lookup: CDR1 SGHAT, CDR2 FQDESV (reference sequence). The V end lost 3 bases, the J end lost 3 bases, and 11 bases lay between the germline ends. CDR3 size: 14 residues. The CDR3 nucleotides are TGTGCCAGCAGCTTGACAGTGTCAGACACTGAAGCTTTCTTT. Translating it yields CASSLTVSDTEAFF.

The chain combines TRBV29-1 with TRBJ2-5; D not certain. The CDR3 contains 12 residues. Germline V CDR1 and CDR2: SQVTM, ANQGSEA. The V end was cut by 5 bases, the J end by 0 bases, with 7 bases between. The CDR3 spells CSVSDYQETQYF. DNA for the CDR3: TGCAGCGTTTCAGACTACCAAGAGACCCAGTACTTC.

The rearrangement links TRBV28 to TRBJ1-1, with TRBD1 matching over 7 bases. Germline-derived CDR1 and CDR2 are MDHEN and SYDVKM. This CDR3 is built from 14 residues. The V segment lost 6 bases and the J segment 1 base; nucleotides outside the gene matches: 5. CDR3 coding DNA: TGTGCCAGCAGAACGACAGGGAGGAACACTGAAGCTTTCTTT. Its translation is CASRTTGRNTEAFF.

This clone was picked up a small number of times. The chain recombines TRBV7-9 with TRBJ2-1, with TRBD1 matching 11 bases. Trimming at V came to 5 bases and at J to 9 bases, leaving 6 bases not matched to a gene. CDR1 and CDR2 (germline): SEHNR, FQNEAQ (reference sequence). The CDR3 extends over 14 amino acids. CDR3: CASSPGQGAGEQFF. In DNA form, the CDR3 reads TGTGCCAGCAGCCCCGGACAGGGGGCCGGTGAGCAGTTCTTC.

V is TRBV5-1 and J is TRBJ1-5; D may be TRBD1 (6 bases). The CDR3 has 15 residues. The ends were cut back, 0 bases at V and 5 bases at J, with 12 bases in the middle. Germline CDR1 SGHRS, CDR2 YFSETQ. The CDR3 DNA reads TGCGCCAGCAGCTTGGTCGCAGGGGCAGATCAGCCCCAGCATTTT. Residues: CASSLVAGADQPQHF.

This clone was seen a handful of times. Different DNA sequences within this sample yield the same CDR3. This chain uses TRBV5-1 with TRBJ2-5; D is ambiguous. The CDR3 is 12 amino acids. Germline CDR1 and CDR2: SGHRS and YFSETQ. V lost 0 bases, J lost 5 bases, and 5 bases lay in between. CDR3 sequence reads: CASSLDGETQYF. CDR3 bases: TGCGCCAGCAGCTTGGATGGCGAGACCCAGTACTTC.

The chain carries TRBV25-1 and TRBJ2-7; TRBD1 matches 7 bases. The germline V gene encodes CDR1 MGHDK and CDR2 SYGVNS. This CDR3 region has 16 residues. J gave up 2 bases and V 3 bases, and 10 bases lay outside the gene matches. In DNA form, the CDR3 reads TGTGCCAGCAGTGATACGGGACAGTCACCCACCTACGAGCAGTACTTC. Its protein is CASSDTGQSPTYEQYF.

V is TRBV7-2 and J is TRBJ2-7, with TRBD1 matching over 7 bases. The CDR3 totals 14 residues. CDR1 is SGHTA and CDR2 is FQGNSA in the germline V gene. V dropped 0 bases and J dropped 12; count of bases not matched to a gene: 11. The CDR3 DNA sequence: TGTGCCAGCAGCTTAGCACGAGGGGGCCGCTTCAGGTACTTC. It translates to CASSLARGGRFRYF.